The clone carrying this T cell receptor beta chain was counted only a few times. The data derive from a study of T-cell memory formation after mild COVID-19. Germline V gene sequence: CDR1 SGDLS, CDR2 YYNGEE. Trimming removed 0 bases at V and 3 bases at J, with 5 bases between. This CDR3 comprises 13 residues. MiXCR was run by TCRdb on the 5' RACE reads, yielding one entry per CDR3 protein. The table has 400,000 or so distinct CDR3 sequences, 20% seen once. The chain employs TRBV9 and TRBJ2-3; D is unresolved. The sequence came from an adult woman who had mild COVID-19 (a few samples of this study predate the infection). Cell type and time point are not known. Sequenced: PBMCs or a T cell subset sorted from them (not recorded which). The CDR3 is CASSVAITDTQYF. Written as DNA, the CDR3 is TGTGCCAGCAGCGTAGCTATTACAGATACGCAGTATTTT. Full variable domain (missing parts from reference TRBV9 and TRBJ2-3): DSGVTQTPKHLITATGQRVTLRCSPRSGDLSVYWYQQSLDQGLQFLIQYYNGEERAKGNILERFSAQQFPDLHSELNLSSLELGDSALYFCASSVAITDTQYFGPGTRLTVL.